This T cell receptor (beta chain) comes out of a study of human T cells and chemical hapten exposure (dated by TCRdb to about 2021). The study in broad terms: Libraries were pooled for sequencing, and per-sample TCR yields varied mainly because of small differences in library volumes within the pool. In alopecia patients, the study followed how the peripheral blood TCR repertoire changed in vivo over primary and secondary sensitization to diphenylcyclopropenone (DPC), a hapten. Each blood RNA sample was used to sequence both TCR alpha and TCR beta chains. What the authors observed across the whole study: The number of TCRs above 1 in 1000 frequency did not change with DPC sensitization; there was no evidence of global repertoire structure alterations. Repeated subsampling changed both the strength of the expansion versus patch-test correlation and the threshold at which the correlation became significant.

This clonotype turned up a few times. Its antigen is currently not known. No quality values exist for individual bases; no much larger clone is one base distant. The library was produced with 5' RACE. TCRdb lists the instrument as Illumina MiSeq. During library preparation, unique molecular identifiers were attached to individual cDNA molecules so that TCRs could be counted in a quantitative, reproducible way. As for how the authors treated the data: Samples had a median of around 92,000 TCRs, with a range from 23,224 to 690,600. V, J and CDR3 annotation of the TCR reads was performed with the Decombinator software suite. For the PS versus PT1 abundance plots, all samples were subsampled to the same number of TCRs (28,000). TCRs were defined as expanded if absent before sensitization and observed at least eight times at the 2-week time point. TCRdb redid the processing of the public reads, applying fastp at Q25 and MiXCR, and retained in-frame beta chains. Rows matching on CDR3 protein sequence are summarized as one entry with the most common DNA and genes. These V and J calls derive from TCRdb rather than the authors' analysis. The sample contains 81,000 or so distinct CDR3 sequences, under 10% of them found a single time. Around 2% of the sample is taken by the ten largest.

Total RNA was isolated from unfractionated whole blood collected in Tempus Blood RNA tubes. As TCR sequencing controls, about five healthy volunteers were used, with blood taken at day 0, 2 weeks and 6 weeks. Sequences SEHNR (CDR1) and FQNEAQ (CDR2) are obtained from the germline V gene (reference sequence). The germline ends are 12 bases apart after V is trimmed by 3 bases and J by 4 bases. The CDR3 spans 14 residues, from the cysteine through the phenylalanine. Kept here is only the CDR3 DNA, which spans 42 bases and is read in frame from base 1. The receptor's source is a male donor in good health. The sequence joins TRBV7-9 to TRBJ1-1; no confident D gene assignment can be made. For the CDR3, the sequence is CASSLTDGVTEAFF. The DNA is TGTGCCAGCAGCTTGACCGACGGGGTCACTGAAGCTTTCTTT.